This T cell receptor beta chain was captured by sequencing in a study of cytomegalovirus exposure and HLA in healthy donors. Overall study results and limits: A reported reduction in N-insertions relative to the approximately 670-donor mean was seen in an Asian-associated ancestry cluster in a later analysis. One variant, a missense change in DCLRE1C, was linked in a later analysis to TCR beta V- and J-gene trimming.

V gave up 3 bases and J gave up 1 base; unmatched junction bases: 2. The CDR3 is 14 residues long. CDR1 SNHLY and CDR2 FYNNEI come from the germline V gene. When sampled, the donors appeared nominally healthy, though they likely had unrecorded immune exposures. Use of 60 Vbeta and 13 Jbeta primers characterized the PCR. The data were produced by immunoSEQ multiplex PCR, yet TCRdb's version contains in-frame clones alone and is incomplete. This table holds more than 95,000 clones, around 70% found once. Concerning this clone: The antigen remains unidentified.

The chain is built from TRBV2 and TRBJ1-1, with TRBD1 matching 7 bases. This TCR was recovered from a woman aged 50 to 65 in good health and CMV-seropositive. Specimen: PBMCs. CDR3 residues: CASSETGWNTEAFF. DNA of the CDR3: TGTGCCAGCAGTGAGACAGGGTGGAACACTGAAGCTTTCTTT.